This T cell receptor (beta chain) was retrieved from a study of T cell changes during pregnancy in multiple sclerosis. Trimming shortened V by 2 bases and J by 0 bases, and 11 bases separated the two germline ends. CDR3 length: 15 amino acids. Germline-derived CDR1 and CDR2 are SGHKS and YYEKEE (reference sequence). Measured with immunoSEQ multiplex PCR; TCRdb has only the in-frame clones, and not every one. The table lists just under 95,000 clones, about 92% of them singletons. The material sequenced was peripheral blood, taken in the first trimester of pregnancy. V gene TRBV5-5 combines with J gene TRBJ2-5; a weak D match, TRBD1 (5 bases). The receptor comes from a female donor with multiple sclerosis, enrolled in a pregnancy study. The CDR3 reads CASSFKNRYQETQYF. As DNA, the CDR3 is TGTGCCAGCAGCTTTAAGAACAGGTACCAAGAGACCCAGTACTTC.